The entry below describes one T cell receptor beta chain. With 0 bases removed from V and 4 bases from J, the gap between germline ends came to 11 bases. Germline CDR1 and CDR2: SGHKS and YYEKEE (reference sequence). The length of the CDR3 is 15 residues. These data originate in a study of identical twins. TCRdb reanalysed the 5' RACE reads using MiXCR and keeps one entry per CDR3 protein. The sample has fewer than 350,000 distinct CDR3 sequences, approximately 8% seen once; the top ten hold roughly 2%. This sample was shared with a second study, whose subject was yellow fever vaccine responses in identical twins.

Sequenced input: memory (CD45RO+) T cells sorted from blood. The chain employs TRBV5-5 and TRBJ2-1; no reliable D call. This receptor was identified in a woman under 30 in good health. CDR3 nucleotides: TGTGCCAGCAGCTTGGCAAGAGTACCTTACAATGAGCAGTTCTTC. It specifies CASSLARVPYNEQFF.